The clone carrying this T cell receptor (beta chain) was found many times. The read gets to within 3 residues of the CDR3 end, and the germline J gene fills in the rest. This table comes from immunoSEQ multiplex PCR, and its TCRdb copy is limited to in-frame clones, with some not included. The sample yields about 35,000 clones, without any singletons. Germline trimming cut 5 bases from V and 1 base from J; bases unmatched to any gene: 4. The length of the CDR3 is 16 residues. CDR1 SGHRS and CDR2 YFSETQ come from the germline V gene. Patients and controls were mostly of Caucasian heritage. This sample is drawn from a study of T cell clonality in common variable immunodeficiency.

This sequence was found in a person between 18 and 75 years old in good health. The chain links TRBV5-1 to TRBJ2-5; 14 bases are shared with TRBD2. Specimen: peripheral blood mononuclear cells. The CDR3 sequence: CASRLTSGRVQETQYF. CDR3 DNA (partial): TGCGCCAGCAGGCTGACTAGCGGGAGGGTCCAAGAGACC.